These T cell receptor beta chains were read from a single sample in a study of CD8 T cells in Susac syndrome. One entry per CDR3 protein, called by TCRdb with MiXCR from the immunoSEQ multiplex PCR reads. This table holds 200,000 or so distinct CDR3 sequences, roughly 94% found once. The sequencing sample was made of CD8+ T cells from PBMCs. These receptors all stem from a human donor with Susac syndrome. CDR3s include the opening cysteine and the closing phenylalanine or tryptophan. D genes are given only for firm matches. Only part of the rows carry a size: once, few, many, or a class if the clone is expanded.

CDR3 DNA: TGTGCCAGCAGCGTAACCCGGGACAGGGGCTGGCAGCCCCAGCATTTT
CDR3 protein: CASSVTRDRGWQPQHF
J gene: TRBJ1-5
clone size: -
D gene: TRBD1
V gene: TRBV2

CDR3 DNA: TGTGCCTGGTTTTTTAAGGGCGAGCAGTTCTTC
CDR3 protein: CAWFFKGEQFF
J gene: TRBJ2-1
clone size: -
D gene: -
V gene: TRBV30

CDR3 DNA: TGTGCCAGCAGCCAACCGGGATCAGAGACCTTGAACACTGAAGCTTTCTTT
CDR3 protein: CASSQPGSETLNTEAFF
J gene: TRBJ1-1
clone size: -
D gene: -
V gene: TRBV3-1

CDR3 DNA: TGTGCCAGCAGTTTATCGCCCGGGAGAGGTCAGCCCCAGCATTTT
CDR3 protein: CASSLSPGRGQPQHF
J gene: TRBJ1-5
clone size: -
D gene: -
V gene: TRBV27

CDR3 DNA: TGCAGTGCTAATCCAACGAGGGGGCAGGGCTCCTACAATGAGCAGTTCTTC
CDR3 protein: CSANPTRGQGSYNEQFF
J gene: TRBJ2-1
clone size: -
D gene: TRBD1
V gene: TRBV20-1

CDR3 DNA: TGTGCCAGCAGCCTACAAATAGGGGACAATCAGCCCCAGCATTTT
CDR3 protein: CASSLQIGDNQPQHF
J gene: TRBJ1-5
clone size: -
D gene: -
V gene: TRBV6-1

CDR3 DNA: TGTGCCAGCAGCGCCTGGACAGGGGGCACTAATGAAAAACTGTTTTTT
CDR3 protein: CASSAWTGGTNEKLFF
J gene: TRBJ1-4
clone size: -
D gene: TRBD1
V gene: TRBV9

CDR3 DNA: TGTGCCAGCTCACGGGGACAGGCGGGTGAAAAACTGTTTTTT
CDR3 protein: CASSRGQAGEKLFF
J gene: TRBJ1-4
clone size: -
D gene: TRBD1
V gene: TRBV18

CDR3 DNA: TGTGCCAGCAGCCCCCGGTGGAGCAATCAGCCCCAGCATTTT
CDR3 protein: CASSPRWSNQPQHF
J gene: TRBJ1-5
clone size: -
D gene: -
V gene: TRBV5-5

CDR3 DNA: TGTGCCAGCAGGATTCGGTGGGGGGGAGTCACAGATACGCAGTATTTT
CDR3 protein: CASRIRWGGVTDTQYF
J gene: TRBJ2-3
clone size: -
D gene: TRBD2
V gene: TRBV5-6

CDR3 DNA: TGTGCTAGTGGTTTGGCGGGTGAGCAGTACTTC
CDR3 protein: CASGLAGEQYF
J gene: TRBJ2-7
clone size: -
D gene: -
V gene: TRBV12-5

CDR3 DNA: TGCAGCGTTGACCGGGACGGGAGCTCCTACGAGCAGTACTTC
CDR3 protein: CSVDRDGSSYEQYF
J gene: TRBJ2-7
clone size: -
D gene: -
V gene: TRBV29-1

CDR3 DNA: TGCAGTGCTAGAGATCGAGACCGAAGCTCCTACGAGCAGTACTTC
CDR3 protein: CSARDRDRSSYEQYF
J gene: TRBJ2-7
clone size: -
D gene: -
V gene: TRBV20-1

CDR3 DNA: TGCAGTGCTAGAGATCCCCGGCGCTTAGGGCACACCTTC
CDR3 protein: CSARDPRRLGHTF
J gene: TRBJ1-2
clone size: -
D gene: -
V gene: TRBV20-1

CDR3 DNA: TGTGCCAGTAGGCAAGCAGGGGGCAGGTTAAACACTGAAGCTTTCTTT
CDR3 protein: CASRQAGGRLNTEAFF
J gene: TRBJ1-1
clone size: -
D gene: TRBD1
V gene: TRBV19

CDR3 DNA: TGCGCCAGCAGCTTGACAGACTCCAGCTATGGCTACACCTTC
CDR3 protein: CASSLTDSSYGYTF
J gene: TRBJ1-2
clone size: -
D gene: -
V gene: TRBV5-1

CDR3 DNA: TGTGCCAGCAGTTCCCCGAACGGGGGGTCTCAGCCCCAGCATTTT
CDR3 protein: CASSSPNGGSQPQHF
J gene: TRBJ1-5
clone size: -
D gene: -
V gene: TRBV28

CDR3 DNA: TGTGCCAGCAGTTTATCTGGGGGGTACGAGCAGTACTTC
CDR3 protein: CASSLSGGYEQYF
J gene: TRBJ2-7
clone size: -
D gene: -
V gene: TRBV27

CDR3 DNA: TGTGCCAGCAGCCTCGGACAGGGTTGGGTGGACTTC
CDR3 protein: CASSLGQGWVDF
J gene: TRBJ2-7
clone size: -
D gene: TRBD1
V gene: TRBV5-4

CDR3 DNA: TGCGCCAGCAGCCAAACGGGACAGTATAGCAATCAGCCCCAGCATTTT
CDR3 protein: CASSQTGQYSNQPQHF
J gene: TRBJ1-5
clone size: -
D gene: TRBD1
V gene: TRBV4-1

CDR3 DNA: TGTGCCACCAGCACCGCCGGGACCGTCTATGGCTACACCTTC
CDR3 protein: CATSTAGTVYGYTF
J gene: TRBJ1-2
clone size: -
D gene: -
V gene: TRBV15

CDR3 DNA: TGTGCCAGCAGCCCCCGACCATATGGGCCGGAGGATGAAAAACTGTTTTTT
CDR3 protein: CASSPRPYGPEDEKLFF
J gene: TRBJ1-4
clone size: -
D gene: -
V gene: TRBV11-2

CDR3 DNA: TGTGCTAGTGGTTTGAGTTGGGCAGGCAGAAATCAGCCCCAGCATTTT
CDR3 protein: CASGLSWAGRNQPQHF
J gene: TRBJ1-5
clone size: -
D gene: -
V gene: TRBV12-5

CDR3 DNA: TGCGCCAGCAGCTCCCCAAGCGGGGGGGCAGATACGCAGTATTTT
CDR3 protein: CASSSPSGGADTQYF
J gene: TRBJ2-3
clone size: -
D gene: TRBD2
V gene: TRBV5-1

CDR3 DNA: TGTGCCAGCAGCTTAGGGGGGACTAGCGGGGGCCAAGAGACCCAGTACTTC
CDR3 protein: CASSLGGTSGGQETQYF
J gene: TRBJ2-5
clone size: -
D gene: TRBD2
V gene: TRBV7-6

CDR3 DNA: TGCGCCAGCAGCCTGGGGGATTCTAGCACAGATACGCAGTATTTT
CDR3 protein: CASSLGDSSTDTQYF
J gene: TRBJ2-3
clone size: -
D gene: -
V gene: TRBV5-1

CDR3 DNA: TGTGCCAGCAGCGTAGTTCCGAACACTGAAGCTTTCTTT
CDR3 protein: CASSVVPNTEAFF
J gene: TRBJ1-1
clone size: -
D gene: -
V gene: TRBV9

CDR3 DNA: TGCAGCGTTGAAGAAGTAGGTTCGGGTCTTGAGCAGTTCTTC
CDR3 protein: CSVEEVGSGLEQFF
J gene: TRBJ2-1
clone size: once
D gene: -
V gene: TRBV29-1

CDR3 DNA: TGCAGCGTTGGGGGGGGGACCTTTGAGACCCAGTACTTC
CDR3 protein: CSVGGGTFETQYF
J gene: TRBJ2-5
clone size: -
D gene: TRBD2
V gene: TRBV29-1

CDR3 DNA: TGTGCCAGCAGCAAAACAGGTTCTGGGGCCAACGTCCTGACTTTC
CDR3 protein: CASSKTGSGANVLTF
J gene: TRBJ2-6
clone size: -
D gene: -
V gene: TRBV7-9

CDR3 DNA: TGTGCCACCAGCACAAGGATCCTGGGGGAGCAGTACTTC
CDR3 protein: CATSTRILGEQYF
J gene: TRBJ2-7
clone size: -
D gene: -
V gene: TRBV15

CDR3 DNA: TGTGCCAGCAGTTTCTGGCGCCAGGGGAATGAGCAGTTCTTC
CDR3 protein: CASSFWRQGNEQFF
J gene: TRBJ2-1
clone size: -
D gene: -
V gene: TRBV27

CDR3 DNA: TGCAGCGTTGAAGATCACGAGCGGAATTACTACAATGAGCAGTTCTTC
CDR3 protein: CSVEDHERNYYNEQFF
J gene: TRBJ2-1
clone size: -
D gene: -
V gene: TRBV29-1

CDR3 DNA: TGTGCCAGCAGCGCCCCTTACAGTCAGAACACCGGGGAGCTGTTTTTT
CDR3 protein: CASSAPYSQNTGELFF
J gene: TRBJ2-2
clone size: -
D gene: -
V gene: TRBV9

CDR3 DNA: TGTGCCAGCAGCTCCCGGGGGTCGGTGACAGCCCTGTACTTC
CDR3 protein: CASSSRGSVTALYF
J gene: TRBJ2-4
clone size: -
D gene: -
V gene: TRBV5-6

CDR3 DNA: TGCAGCGTTGAAGGTTCTAGCGGGAGGGTCGCCTACAATGAGCAGTTCTTC
CDR3 protein: CSVEGSSGRVAYNEQFF
J gene: TRBJ2-1
clone size: -
D gene: TRBD2
V gene: TRBV29-1

CDR3 DNA: TGCAGTGCTAGAGATGGGTCCCTGAGGACCTCGGCCTACGAGCAGTACTTC
CDR3 protein: CSARDGSLRTSAYEQYF
J gene: TRBJ2-7
clone size: once
D gene: -
V gene: TRBV20-1

CDR3 DNA: TGTGCCAGCAGCTCGCAAAATTCAAGTTTACAAGCTTTCTTT
CDR3 protein: CASSSQNSSLQAFF
J gene: TRBJ1-1
clone size: -
D gene: -
V gene: TRBV7-9

CDR3 DNA: TGTGCCAGCAGTGAAGTCCGTGGGGGACTCGGTGGCTACACCTTC
CDR3 protein: CASSEVRGGLGGYTF
J gene: TRBJ1-2
clone size: once
D gene: -
V gene: TRBV6-1

CDR3 DNA: TGTGCCAGCAGCTTAATAGGCGGATTGAACAATGAGCAGTTCTTC
CDR3 protein: CASSLIGGLNNEQFF
J gene: TRBJ2-1
clone size: -
D gene: -
V gene: TRBV7-8

CDR3 DNA: TGTGCCAGCCTTGGGGGGGAGAGGAACACTGAAGCTTTCTTT
CDR3 protein: CASLGGERNTEAFF
J gene: TRBJ1-1
clone size: -
D gene: -
V gene: TRBV12-3/TRBV12-4

CDR3 DNA: TGCGCCAGCAGCTTGGCCTTACTGCAAGGACATACGCAGTATTTT
CDR3 protein: CASSLALLQGHTQYF
J gene: TRBJ2-3
clone size: -
D gene: -
V gene: TRBV5-1

CDR3 DNA: TGTGCCAGCAGTTTCAGGGCCCCCCTCGAGCAGTACTTC
CDR3 protein: CASSFRAPLEQYF
J gene: TRBJ2-7
clone size: once
D gene: -
V gene: TRBV28

CDR3 DNA: TGTGCCAGCAAGGGGGACACGAACACCGGGGAGCTGTTTTTT
CDR3 protein: CASKGDTNTGELFF
J gene: TRBJ2-2
clone size: -
D gene: -
V gene: TRBV2

CDR3 DNA: TGTGCCAGCACCACCCGGAGGGCGTCATCCTACGAGCAGTACTTC
CDR3 protein: CASTTRRASSYEQYF
J gene: TRBJ2-7
clone size: -
D gene: -
V gene: TRBV9

CDR3 DNA: TGTGCCTGGAGGGACGGGCCAGACCGCGGGGAGCTGTTTTTT
CDR3 protein: CAWRDGPDRGELFF
J gene: TRBJ2-2
clone size: -
D gene: -
V gene: TRBV30

CDR3 DNA: TGTGCCAGTAGTCCGGGACAGGGAGGCGACTACGAGCAGTACTTC
CDR3 protein: CASSPGQGGDYEQYF
J gene: TRBJ2-7
clone size: -
D gene: TRBD1
V gene: TRBV19

CDR3 DNA: TGCGCCAGCAGCCGGAGGGACCGGTACAATGAGCAGTTCTTC
CDR3 protein: CASSRRDRYNEQFF
J gene: TRBJ2-1
clone size: -
D gene: -
V gene: TRBV4-1

CDR3 DNA: TGTGCCAGCAGCCAATGGGGCGGGGAAGGAGACTACGAGCAGTACTTC
CDR3 protein: CASSQWGGEGDYEQYF
J gene: TRBJ2-7
clone size: -
D gene: -
V gene: TRBV14

CDR3 DNA: TGTGCCAGTAGTACCGTGCGGGTCAATCAGCCCCAGCATTTT
CDR3 protein: CASSTVRVNQPQHF
J gene: TRBJ1-5
clone size: once
D gene: -
V gene: TRBV19

CDR3 DNA: TGCAGCGTTGTAAAGGGGAACACCGGGGAGCTGTTTTTT
CDR3 protein: CSVVKGNTGELFF
J gene: TRBJ2-2
clone size: once
D gene: -
V gene: TRBV29-1

CDR3 DNA: TGTGCCAGCAGCTCAGGCAGGGGCCTGAACACTGAAGCTTTCTTT
CDR3 protein: CASSSGRGLNTEAFF
J gene: TRBJ1-1
clone size: -
D gene: -
V gene: TRBV7-9

CDR3 DNA: TGCGCCAGCAGCTTCGACGGGGCCGGTGGAAACACCATATATTTT
CDR3 protein: CASSFDGAGGNTIYF
J gene: TRBJ1-3
clone size: -
D gene: -
V gene: TRBV5-1

CDR3 DNA: TGTGCCAGCAGTTTTCTAGAGAACAATCAGCCCCAGCATTTT
CDR3 protein: CASSFLENNQPQHF
J gene: TRBJ1-5
clone size: -
D gene: -
V gene: TRBV28

CDR3 DNA: TGTGCCAGCAGTTACTCCGAGTCTGGCCAGCCCCAGCATTTT
CDR3 protein: CASSYSESGQPQHF
J gene: TRBJ1-5
clone size: -
D gene: -
V gene: TRBV6-5

CDR3 DNA: TGTGCCAGCAGCTCCCCCCCGGGACCCATCGTAACGGATCAAGAGACCCAGTACTTC
CDR3 protein: CASSSPPGPIVTDQETQYF
J gene: TRBJ2-5
clone size: -
D gene: -
V gene: TRBV7-8

CDR3 DNA: TGTGCCAGCAGCCAAGCGGGGGGGGCAAGGTCACCCCTCCACTTT
CDR3 protein: CASSQAGGARSPLHF
J gene: TRBJ1-6
clone size: -
D gene: -
V gene: TRBV3-1

CDR3 DNA: TGTGCCACCAGTTCACAGGGGAACTCAAAAGAGACCCAGTACTTC
CDR3 protein: CATSSQGNSKETQYF
J gene: TRBJ2-5
clone size: -
D gene: TRBD1
V gene: TRBV24-1

CDR3 DNA: TGTGCCAGCAGCCAAGCAATATATCCCTCCAGCTCTGGGGCCAACGTCCTGACTTTC
CDR3 protein: CASSQAIYPSSSGANVLTF
J gene: TRBJ2-6
clone size: -
D gene: -
V gene: TRBV4-2